Listed here is a single T cell receptor beta chain. V was trimmed by 3 bases and J by 6 bases, leaving 20 bases between them. This CDR3 spans 16 amino acids. CDR1 is MNHEY, CDR2 SVGAGI, per germline. This entry belongs to a study of T cell clones after liver transplantation. Clones were sequenced by immunoSEQ multiplex PCR, and TCRdb holds only the in-frame ones, with some missing. The table lists some 6,000 clones, more than 75% of them singletons. J is TRBJ1-2 and V is TRBV6-5, with D perhaps TRBD1 (5 bases). The sequence was collected from a human patient who received a liver transplant. Some T cells may be the graft donor's. The sample in question was CD8+ T cells from blood, obtained 45 to 46 months after liver transplant. The CDR3 protein is CASSYPRRGEEDGYTF. CDR3 nucleotides: TGTGCCAGCAGTTATCCCCGGAGAGGGGAAGAAGATGGCTACACCTTC.